One sample yielded the 29 T cell receptor beta chains listed below, sequenced in a study of blood T cells in healthy people across ages. The second PCR ran about 6 to 12 cycles with a sample-barcoded 5' primer and J-beta primers. TCRdb reprocessed the 5' RACE reads via MiXCR and lists one record per CDR3 protein. The sample holds more than 650,000 distinct CDR3 sequences; about a fifth are singletons and the top ten take roughly 22%. Sample: blood. These receptors were collected from a man between 65 and 85 years old in good health.

This clonotype was found many times. The chain has TRBV5-1 and TRBJ2-1, with D perhaps TRBD1 (6 bases). Germline values: CDR1 SGHRS, CDR2 YFSETQ. V lost 1 base, J lost 14 bases, and 22 bases lay in between. CDR3 length equals 15 residues. The CDR3 DNA sequence: TGCGCCAGCAGCTTGTGGACAGAAGTCGGGAAAGAGGAGTTCTTC. Its translation is CASSLWTEVGKEEFF.

This clonotype was observed once. The chain employs TRBV3-1 and TRBJ1-5; 9 nucleotides line up with TRBD1. Germline loops: CDR1 LGHDT, CDR2 YNNKEL (reference sequence). Trimming removed 4 bases from V and 9 bases from J; junction bases left unmatched: 7. The CDR3 extends over 14 amino acids. The CDR3 loop reads CASSLGQGEGPQHF. The CDR3 DNA sequence: TGTGCCAGCAGCCTGGGACAGGGAGAAGGGCCCCAGCATTTT.

The chain employs TRBV20-1 and TRBJ1-2; a weak D match, TRBD1 (5 bases). The V end was cut by 7 bases, the J end by 2 bases, with 17 bases between. The CDR3 has 14 residues. CDR1 DFQATT and CDR2 SNEGSKA come from the germline V gene (reference sequence). The CDR3 region is CSVPRDPRNYGYTF. CDR3 nucleotide sequence: TGCAGTGTCCCCCGGGACCCCAGGAACTATGGCTACACCTTC.

This clonotype was seen a few times. The V gene is TRBV3-1, the J gene TRBJ1-2, with 8 positions matching TRBD1. The CDR3 extends over 16 amino acids. Germline-derived CDR1 and CDR2 are LGHDT and YNNKEL (reference sequence). J lost 4 bases, V lost 1 base, and 8 bases had no gene match. In DNA form, the CDR3 reads TGTGCCAGCAGCCAAGGAGGGACAGGACTTACCTATGGCTACACCTTC. Translating gives CASSQGGTGLTYGYTF. Based on the CDR3 plus reference TRBV3-1 and TRBJ1-2, the full variable domain is DTAVSQTPKYLVTQMGNDKSIKCEQNLGHDTMYWYKQDSKKFLKIMFSYNNKELIINETVPNRFSPKSPDKAHLNLHINSLELGDSAVYFCASSQGGTGLTYGYTFGSGTRLTVV.

The CDR3 sequence: CASNLAGGADTQYF. CDR3 sequence (DNA): TGTGCCAGCAACCTAGCGGGGGGAGCAGATACGCAGTATTTT. The chain is built from TRBV3-1 and TRBJ2-3; 11 positions agree with TRBD2. CDR3 length: 14 amino acids. Germline V gives CDR1 LGHDT, CDR2 YNNKEL (reference sequence). Unmatched junction bases numbered 4, after V lost 7 bases and J lost 4 bases.

This clonotype was observed a few times. The rearrangement links TRBV12-3 or TRBV12-4 to TRBJ2-6; 9 positions match TRBD1. The CDR3 has 14 residues. The junction had 6 bases not matched to a gene; V was cut back by 7 bases and J by 8 bases. For the CDR3, the DNA is TGTGCCAGCAAGGGACAGGGAGGGACCAACGTCCTGACTTTC. Amino acid sequence: CASKGQGGTNVLTF.

The chain is built from TRBV4-3 and TRBJ2-3; a weak D match, TRBD2 (6 bases). Trimming removed 0 bases from V and 2 bases from J, with 9 bases in between. The CDR3 spans 15 residues. Germline-derived CDR1 and CDR2 are LGHNA and YSLEER. The DNA for the CDR3 is TGCGCCAGCAGCCAAGATGGGACTCTCACAGATACGCAGTATTTT. It codes for CASSQDGTLTDTQYF.

Ten or more counts support this clonotype. The chain joins TRBV6-6 to TRBJ2-1; D is unclear. V was clipped by 5 bases and J by 15 bases, with 14 bases between them. Germline V CDR1 and CDR2: MNHNY, SVGAGI (reference sequence). The CDR3 sequence is 11 residues long. CDR3 residues: CASSTRVNGFF. The CDR3 coding sequence is TGTGCCAGCAGTACCAGAGTGAACGGGTTCTTC.

A few counts support this clonotype. The chain's CDR3 is CSADRSINGYTF. Here the CDR3 DNA reads TGCAGTGCCGACAGGTCGATTAATGGCTACACCTTC. The V and J genes are TRBV20-1 and TRBJ1-2, with a possible D match to TRBD1 (6 bases). The germline gives CDR1 DFQATT, CDR2 SNEGSKA (reference sequence). Trimming shortened V by 6 bases and J by 6 bases, and 14 bases separated the two germline ends. This CDR3 spans 12 amino acids.

J is TRBJ2-2 and V is TRBV5-5, with D perhaps TRBD1 or TRBD2 (5 bases each). The CDR3 sequence is 15 residues long. V gave up 1 base and J gave up 5 bases, with 12 bases separating them. Germline V gene sequence: CDR1 SGHKS, CDR2 YYEKEE (reference sequence). DNA for the CDR3: TGTGCCAGCAGCTTGAGAGGGGCTGAGACCGGGGAGCTGTTTTTT. This encodes CASSLRGAETGELFF. Looking up the rest from reference TRBV5-5 and TRBJ2-2 gives the full variable domain: DAGVTQSPTHLIKTRGQQVTLRCSPISGHKSVSWYQQVLGQGPQFIFQYYEKEERGRGNFPDRFSARQFPNYSSELNVNALLLGDSALYLCASSLRGAETGELFFGEGSRLTVL.

The chain recombines TRBV5-1 with TRBJ2-7, with D unclear. This CDR3 has 15 amino acids. Germline assignment: CDR1 SGHRS and CDR2 YFSETQ. V gave up 0 bases and J gave up 4 bases, with 14 bases separating them. The CDR3 DNA reads TGCGCCAGCAGCTTGGGAGCTCAGATTTCTTACGAGCAGTACTTC. It specifies CASSLGAQISYEQYF.

This clonotype has a handful of counts. The CDR3 reads CSAKGGGTDTQYF. CDR3 nucleotide sequence: TGCAGTGCCAAAGGCGGGGGGACAGATACGCAGTATTTT. This chain joins TRBV20-1 and TRBJ2-3, with 8 nucleotides matching TRBD2. Per the germline V gene, CDR1 is DFQATT and CDR2 is SNEGSKA (reference sequence). V lost 6 bases and J lost 3; bases outside the gene matches: 5. The length of the CDR3 is 13 residues.

The chain recombines TRBV7-9 with TRBJ2-7, with D possibly TRBD1 on 5 matching bases. V lost 5 bases and J lost 3, with 11 bases in between. This CDR3 spans 13 amino acids. CDR1 and CDR2 (germline): SEHNR, FQNEAQ (reference sequence). CDR3 in amino acids: CASSRDSGYEQYF. Here the CDR3 DNA reads TGTGCCAGCAGCCGAGACAGTGGCTACGAGCAGTACTTC.

The chain uses TRBV6-1 and TRBJ2-5; the D call may be TRBD1 or TRBD2 (6 bases each). The better agreement between TRBJ2-1 and the DNA end casts doubt on the J call. The germline V gene has CDR1 MNHNS and CDR2 SASEGT. The CDR3 covers 17 residues. The CDR3 DNA reads TGTGCCAGCACCAGAAGTGGGGGCGGGACGGGGATGCATGAGCAGTTCTTC. It is translated as CASTRSGGGTGMHEQFF.

This clonotype occurred a few times. V and J are TRBV6-5 and TRBJ2-5; 11 nucleotides align to TRBD2. The CDR3 consists of 17 residues. The V segment lost 0 bases and the J segment 2 bases; nucleotides outside the gene matches: 5. Per the germline V gene, CDR1 is MNHEY and CDR2 is SVGAGI. The CDR3 DNA sequence: TGTGCCAGCAGTTACTCACGGATAGCGGGAGGGCAAGAGACCCAGTACTTC. The encoded protein is CASSYSRIAGGQETQYF.

This chain connects TRBV20-1 to TRBJ1-3; TRBD1 aligns across 10 bases. V dropped 2 bases and J dropped 7; count of bases not matched to a gene: 8. The CDR3 has 15 residues. The germline V gene has CDR1 DFQATT and CDR2 SNEGSKA (reference sequence). CDR3 amino acids: CSARPGQGLGNTIYF. The CDR3 region has the DNA TGCAGTGCTAGACCGGGACAGGGGTTAGGTAACACCATATATTTT.

The chain has TRBV6-2 or TRBV6-3 and TRBJ1-5; D not resolved. The end of the DNA is better explained by TRBJ2-3, so the J call may be wrong. Germline lookup yields CDR1 MNHEY and CDR2 SVGEGT. The CDR3 contains 14 residues. DNA for the CDR3: TGTGCCAGCAACGAACGGCCCGTTAGCTTTACCCAGTATTTT. It encodes CASNERPVSFTQYF.

The J gene is TRBJ2-5, the V gene TRBV6-1; D not certain. CDR1 is MNHNS and CDR2 is SASEGT in the germline V gene. The CDR3 is 15 amino acids. The ends were cut back, 5 bases at V and 2 bases at J, with 15 bases in the middle. The CDR3: CASSPNLAGQETQYF. The CDR3 DNA reads TGTGCCAGCAGTCCTAACTTGGCAGGACAAGAGACCCAGTACTTC.

The sample holds a few counts of this clonotype. The chain carries TRBV15 and TRBJ2-3, with 11 bases that match TRBD2. Germline V gene sequence: CDR1 LNHNV, CDR2 YYDKDF (reference sequence). CDR3 size: 17 residues. V was pared by 0 bases and J by 6 bases, with 8 bases of the junction left unmatched. The CDR3 loop reads CATSRELAGDPRDTQYF. CDR3 nucleotides: TGTGCCACCAGCAGAGAACTAGCGGGGGACCCACGGGATACGCAGTATTTT. Variable domain in full (rest from reference TRBV15 and TRBJ2-3): DAMVIQNPRYQVTQFGKPVTLSCSQTLNHNVMYWYQQKSSQAPKLLFHYYDKDFNNEADTPDNFQSRRPNTSFCFLDIRSPGLGDTAMYLCATSRELAGDPRDTQYFGPGTRLTVL.

The V and J genes are TRBV3-1 and TRBJ2-5; 7 bases are shared with TRBD1. This CDR3 region has 14 residues. Germline V gene data show CDR1 as LGHDT and CDR2 as YNNKEL (reference sequence). The J segment lost 7 bases and the V segment lost 4 bases, leaving 9 bases of the junction unmatched. In DNA, the CDR3 is TGTGCCAGCAGCCTTCCTGACAGGGAAGGGACCCAGTACTTC. Its translation is CASSLPDREGTQYF.

The table lists this clonotype with a few counts. The V and J genes are TRBV29-1 and TRBJ1-1; maybe TRBD1 (5 bases). CDR3 size: 11 residues. Trimming left V 8 bases short and J 2 bases short, with 9 bases between. Germline V gene lookup returns CDR1 SQVTM and CDR2 ANQGSEA. CDR3 coding DNA: TGCAGCTTTACAGGTAACACTGAAGCTTTCTTT. Translating gives CSFTGNTEAFF.

J is TRBJ2-4 and V is TRBV20-1, with D possibly being TRBD1 (5 bases). The CDR3 spans 15 residues. Germline V gene data show CDR1 as DFQATT and CDR2 as SNEGSKA (reference sequence). Trimming cost V 0 bases and J 0 bases, with 9 bases left between them. As DNA, the CDR3 is TGCAGTGCTAGAGATGGCCAGGGAGCCAAAAACATTCAGTACTTC. Translated: CSARDGQGAKNIQYF.

This sequence joins TRBV12-3 or TRBV12-4 and TRBJ2-3, with 10 bases matching TRBD2. With 7 bases clipped from V and 4 bases from J, the junction kept 2 bases outside the gene matches. The CDR3 sequence is 13 residues long. The CDR3 sequence is CASKGTSADTQYF. The CDR3 DNA follows: TGTGCCAGCAAAGGGACTAGCGCAGATACGCAGTATTTT.

This clonotype has more than one count but fewer than ten. As DNA, the CDR3 is TGTGCCAGCAGCTTAGTCGGGGGGGGTCCCTACAATGAGCAGTTCTTC. Its protein is CASSLVGGGPYNEQFF. This chain uses TRBV7-2 with TRBJ2-1, with 8 bases lining up with TRBD2. CDR1 is SGHTA, CDR2 FQGNSA, per germline. The CDR3 spans 16 residues. The V gene end was trimmed by 1 base and the J gene end by 2 bases; junction bases not matched to a gene: 4.

The chain is built from TRBV5-1 and TRBJ2-1; the match to TRBD2 covers 7 bases. Germline CDR1 reads SGHRS; CDR2 reads YFSETQ. This CDR3 contains 15 residues. Germline trimming cut 4 bases from V and 0 bases from J; bases unmatched to any gene: 4. The CDR3: CASSQSGVSYNEQFF. The DNA of the CDR3 is TGCGCCAGCAGCCAAAGCGGGGTCTCCTACAATGAGCAGTTCTTC.

V is TRBV5-1 and J is TRBJ1-1; D not certain. The CDR3 has 14 amino acids. Germline V gives CDR1 SGHRS, CDR2 YFSETQ. V lost 4 bases and J 0 bases, leaving 10 bases between the germline ends. The CDR3 protein is CASSRGTMNTEAFF. CDR3 DNA sequence: TGCGCCAGCAGCCGCGGAACTATGAACACTGAAGCTTTCTTT.

This clonotype was seen only a few times. The CDR3 nucleotides are TGTGCCAGCAGCTCTCGGTTTACTAGCACAGATACGCAGTATTTT. Translation gives CASSSRFTSTDTQYF. The rearrangement uses TRBV25-1 and TRBJ2-3; D not certain. Germline V gene data show CDR1 as MGHDK and CDR2 as SYGVNS. This CDR3 comprises 15 residues. Trimming cost V 6 bases and J 0 bases, with 13 bases left between them. The variable domain in full, with the rest retrieved from reference TRBV25-1 and TRBJ2-3, is EADIYQTPRYLVIGTGKKITLECSQTMGHDKMYWYQQDPGMELHLIHYSYGVNSTEKGDLSSESTVSRIRTEHFPLTLESARPSHTSQYLCASSSRFTSTDTQYFGPGTRLTVL.

This rearrangement joins TRBV7-8 to TRBJ2-7, with D unclear. Germline V lookup: CDR1 SGHVS, CDR2 FQNEAQ. CDR3 length equals 12 residues. Deletions cut 6 bases from V and 0 bases from J, with 6 bases between. Here the CDR3 DNA reads TGTGCCAGCAGTAAAATCTCCTACGAGCAGTACTTC. Its translation: CASSKISYEQYF.

There are a few counts of this clonotype. V and J are TRBV19 and TRBJ1-5; D is perhaps TRBD1 (5 bases). This CDR3 spans 15 amino acids. The V gene's germline CDR1 is LNHDA and CDR2 SQIVND (reference sequence). Trimming removed 5 bases from V and 2 bases from J, with 13 bases in between. CDR3 sequence (DNA): TGTGCCAGTAGTGTGGGACGCTGGGGCAATCAGCCCCAGCATTTT. Translated, it gives CASSVGRWGNQPQHF.